This TCR beta chain was found in a study of T cell responses to AZD1222 COVID-19 vaccine. Whole-study findings and limits: Nearly half of spike-specific TCRs reportedly go after variant regions that carry no mutations. The donor group comprised mostly white British people and more females; the analysis possibly underestimated clonal diversity. Just a handful of AZD1222 recipients tested seropositive at baseline.

As to this clone: Its antigen is unidentified. One end of the junction fails to match germline, which may point to a read error.

The CDR3 has 12 amino acids. Germline V lookup: CDR1 SGHAT, CDR2 FQNNGV. Profiling relied on immunoSEQ multiplex PCR, and the TCRdb table lists in-frame clones only, not all of them. In the table there are about 180,000 clones, about 91% of which are singletons. This sequence was found in an adult who received the AZD1222 COVID-19 vaccine. The rearrangement uses TRBV11-2 and TRBJ1-4, with TRBD1 as a possible D gene (5 bases). The sample here was peripheral blood, taken 28 days after the second AZD1222 dose. The DNA of the CDR3 is TGTGCCAGCAGTCAAGGCCGCTCAGGGTGGATTTTT. It yields the protein CASSQGRSGWIF.